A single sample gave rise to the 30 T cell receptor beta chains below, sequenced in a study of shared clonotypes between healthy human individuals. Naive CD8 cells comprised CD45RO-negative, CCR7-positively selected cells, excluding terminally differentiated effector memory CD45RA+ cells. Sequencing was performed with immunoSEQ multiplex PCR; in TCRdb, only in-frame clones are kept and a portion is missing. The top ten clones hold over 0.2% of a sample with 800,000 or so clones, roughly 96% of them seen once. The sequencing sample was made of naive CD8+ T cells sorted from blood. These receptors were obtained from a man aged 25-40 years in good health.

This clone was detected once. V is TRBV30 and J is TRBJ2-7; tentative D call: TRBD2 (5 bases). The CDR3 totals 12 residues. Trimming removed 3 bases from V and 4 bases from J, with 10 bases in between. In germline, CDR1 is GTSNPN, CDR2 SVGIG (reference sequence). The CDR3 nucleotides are TGTGCCTGGAGGTCAGGACTTTACGAGCAGTACTTC. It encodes CAWRSGLYEQYF.

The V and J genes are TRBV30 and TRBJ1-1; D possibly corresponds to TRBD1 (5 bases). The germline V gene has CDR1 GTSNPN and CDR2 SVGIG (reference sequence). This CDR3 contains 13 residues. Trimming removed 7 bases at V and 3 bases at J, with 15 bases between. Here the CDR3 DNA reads TGTGCCTCCGAACCACGGGGCCACACTGAAGCTTTCTTT. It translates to CASEPRGHTEAFF.

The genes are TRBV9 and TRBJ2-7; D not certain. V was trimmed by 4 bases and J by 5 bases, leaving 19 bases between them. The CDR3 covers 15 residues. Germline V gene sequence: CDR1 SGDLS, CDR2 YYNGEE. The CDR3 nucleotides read TGTGCCAGCAGCCATTCTGAACGGGTAGTTAACGAGCAGTACTTC. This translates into CASSHSERVVNEQYF. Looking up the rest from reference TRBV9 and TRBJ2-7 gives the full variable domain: DSGVTQTPKHLITATGQRVTLRCSPRSGDLSVYWYQQSLDQGLQFLIQYYNGEERAKGNILERFSAQQFPDLHSELNLSSLELGDSALYFCASSHSERVVNEQYFGPGTRLTVT.

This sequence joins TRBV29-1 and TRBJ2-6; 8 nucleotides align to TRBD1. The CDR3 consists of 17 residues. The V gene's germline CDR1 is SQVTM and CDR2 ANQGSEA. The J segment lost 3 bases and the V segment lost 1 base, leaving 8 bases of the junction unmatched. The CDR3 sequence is CSVEGEQGDRGANVLTF. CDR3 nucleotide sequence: TGCAGCGTTGAAGGGGAACAGGGGGACCGTGGGGCCAACGTCCTGACTTTC.

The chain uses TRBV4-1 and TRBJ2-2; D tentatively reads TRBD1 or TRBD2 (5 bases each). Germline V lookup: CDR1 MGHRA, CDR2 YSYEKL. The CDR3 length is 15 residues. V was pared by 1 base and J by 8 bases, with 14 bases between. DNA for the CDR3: TGCGCCAGCAGCCAAGTTGGGGGACCTGTGGGGGAGCTGTTTTTT. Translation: CASSQVGGPVGELFF.

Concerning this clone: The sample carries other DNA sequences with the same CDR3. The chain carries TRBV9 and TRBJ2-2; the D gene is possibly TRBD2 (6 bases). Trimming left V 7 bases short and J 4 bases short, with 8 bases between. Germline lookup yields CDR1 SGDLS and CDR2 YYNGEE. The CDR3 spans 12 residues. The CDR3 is CASRRGTGELFF. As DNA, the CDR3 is TGTGCCAGCCGGAGGGGCACCGGGGAGCTGTTTTTT.

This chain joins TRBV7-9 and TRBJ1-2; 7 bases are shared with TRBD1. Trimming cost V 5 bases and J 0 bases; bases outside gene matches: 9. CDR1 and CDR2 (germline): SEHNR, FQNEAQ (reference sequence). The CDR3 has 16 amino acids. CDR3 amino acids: CASSLIRDRPNYGYTF. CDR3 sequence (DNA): TGTGCCAGCAGCCTAATCCGGGACAGACCTAACTATGGCTACACCTTC.

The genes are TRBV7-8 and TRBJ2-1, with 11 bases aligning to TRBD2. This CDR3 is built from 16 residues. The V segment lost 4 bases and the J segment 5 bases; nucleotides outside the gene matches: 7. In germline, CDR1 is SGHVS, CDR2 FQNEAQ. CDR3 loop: CASSSPLAGGDNEQFF. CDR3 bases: TGTGCCAGCAGCTCCCCCCTAGCGGGAGGTGACAATGAGCAGTTCTTC.

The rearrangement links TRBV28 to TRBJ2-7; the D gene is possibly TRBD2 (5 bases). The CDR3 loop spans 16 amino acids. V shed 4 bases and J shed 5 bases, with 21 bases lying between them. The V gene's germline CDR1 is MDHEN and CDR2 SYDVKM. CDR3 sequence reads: CASSWKGDFRAHEQYF. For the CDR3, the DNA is TGTGCCAGCAGTTGGAAGGGAGACTTCCGTGCCCACGAGCAGTACTTC.

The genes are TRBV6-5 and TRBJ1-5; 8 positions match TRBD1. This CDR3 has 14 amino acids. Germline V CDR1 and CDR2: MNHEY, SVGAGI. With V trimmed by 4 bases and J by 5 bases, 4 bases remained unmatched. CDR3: CASSLTGEDQPQHF. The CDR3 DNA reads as TGTGCCAGCAGTTTGACAGGGGAGGATCAGCCCCAGCATTTT.

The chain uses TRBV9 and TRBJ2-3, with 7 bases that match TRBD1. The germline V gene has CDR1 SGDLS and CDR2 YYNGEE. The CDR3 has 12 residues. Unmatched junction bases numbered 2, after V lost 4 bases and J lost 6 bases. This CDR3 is CASSTGADTQYF. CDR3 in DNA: TGTGCCAGCAGCACAGGGGCGGATACGCAGTATTTT.

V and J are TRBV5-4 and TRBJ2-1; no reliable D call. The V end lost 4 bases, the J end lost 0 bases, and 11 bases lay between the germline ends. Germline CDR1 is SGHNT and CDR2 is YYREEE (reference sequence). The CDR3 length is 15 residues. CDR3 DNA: TGTGCCAGCAGCCCGGACCGACGCTCCTACAATGAGCAGTTCTTC. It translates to CASSPDRRSYNEQFF.

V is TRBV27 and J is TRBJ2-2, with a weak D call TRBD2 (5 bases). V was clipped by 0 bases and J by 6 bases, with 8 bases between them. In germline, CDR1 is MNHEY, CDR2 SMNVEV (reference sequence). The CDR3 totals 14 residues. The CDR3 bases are TGTGCCAGCAGTTTATCGGACTTCTCCGGGGAGCTGTTTTTT. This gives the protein CASSLSDFSGELFF.

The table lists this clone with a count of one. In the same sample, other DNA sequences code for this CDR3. In nucleotides, the CDR3 is TGTGCCAGCAGCGACAGGGTGGGCGGCTACACCTTC. This sequence encodes CASSDRVGGYTF. The chain couples TRBV9 to TRBJ1-2; D might be TRBD1 (6 bases). V lost 3 bases and J 8 bases, leaving 11 bases between the germline ends. The CDR3 totals 12 residues. Germline V CDR1 and CDR2: SGDLS, YYNGEE.

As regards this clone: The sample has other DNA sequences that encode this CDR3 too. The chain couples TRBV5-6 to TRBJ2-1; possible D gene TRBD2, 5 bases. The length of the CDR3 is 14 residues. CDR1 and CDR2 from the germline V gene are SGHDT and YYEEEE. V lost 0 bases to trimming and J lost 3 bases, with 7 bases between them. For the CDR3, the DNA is TGTGCCAGCAGCTTGGGAGACTACTACAATGAGCAGTTCTTC. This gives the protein CASSLGDYYNEQFF.

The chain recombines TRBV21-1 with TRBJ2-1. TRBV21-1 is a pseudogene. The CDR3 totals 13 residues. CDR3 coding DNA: TGTGCCAGCAGCAAAGTCAAGGGCAATGAGCAGTTCTTC. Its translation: CASSKVKGNEQFF.

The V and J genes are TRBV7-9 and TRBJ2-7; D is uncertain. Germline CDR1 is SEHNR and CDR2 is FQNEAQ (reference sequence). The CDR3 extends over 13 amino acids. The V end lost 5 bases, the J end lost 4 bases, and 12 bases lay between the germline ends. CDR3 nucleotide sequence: TGTGCCAGCAGCCCGAAGGCCAATTACGAGCAGTACTTC. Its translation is CASSPKANYEQYF. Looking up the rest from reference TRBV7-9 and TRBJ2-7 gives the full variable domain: DTGVSQNPRHKITKRGQNVTFRCDPISEHNRLYWYRQTLGQGPEFLTYFQNEAQLEKSRLLSDRFSAERPKGSFSTLEIQRTEQGDSAMYLCASSPKANYEQYFGPGTRLTVT.

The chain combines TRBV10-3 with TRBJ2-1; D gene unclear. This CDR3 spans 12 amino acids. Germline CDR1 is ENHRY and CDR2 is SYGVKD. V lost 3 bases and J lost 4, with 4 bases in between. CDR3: CAISDLYNEQFF. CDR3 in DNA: TGTGCCATCAGTGACCTGTACAATGAGCAGTTCTTC.

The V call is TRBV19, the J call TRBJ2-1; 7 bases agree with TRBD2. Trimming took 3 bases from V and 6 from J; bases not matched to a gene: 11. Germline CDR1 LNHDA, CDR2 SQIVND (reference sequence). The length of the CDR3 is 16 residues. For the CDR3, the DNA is TGTGCCAGTAGTATTTCGGGACTACCCCTCGTCAATGAGCAGTTCTTC. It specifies CASSISGLPLVNEQFF.

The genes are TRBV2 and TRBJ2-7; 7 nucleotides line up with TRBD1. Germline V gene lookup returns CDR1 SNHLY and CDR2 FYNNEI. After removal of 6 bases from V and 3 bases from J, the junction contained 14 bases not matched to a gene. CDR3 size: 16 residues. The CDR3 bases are TGTGCCAGCAGAGAGTTGACAGGGAGAGCGCTCTACGAGCAGTACTTC. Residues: CASRELTGRALYEQYF.

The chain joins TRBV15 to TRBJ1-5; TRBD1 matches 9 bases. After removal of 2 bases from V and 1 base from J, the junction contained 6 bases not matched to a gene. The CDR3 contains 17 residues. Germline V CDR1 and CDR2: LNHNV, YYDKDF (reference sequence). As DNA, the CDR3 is TGTGCCACCAGCAGACCACAGGGGGCTGGCAGCAATCAGCCCCAGCATTTT. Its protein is CATSRPQGAGSNQPQHF.

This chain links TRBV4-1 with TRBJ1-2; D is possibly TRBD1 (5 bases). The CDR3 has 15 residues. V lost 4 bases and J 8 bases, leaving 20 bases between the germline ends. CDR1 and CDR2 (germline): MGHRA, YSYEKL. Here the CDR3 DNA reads TGCGCCAGCAGCCTTTCACGACAGACCCTTGGAGGCTACACCTTC. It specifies CASSLSRQTLGGYTF.

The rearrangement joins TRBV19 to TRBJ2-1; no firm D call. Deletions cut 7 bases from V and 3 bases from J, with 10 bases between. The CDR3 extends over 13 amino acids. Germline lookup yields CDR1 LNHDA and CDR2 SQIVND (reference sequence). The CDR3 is CASKPADYNEQFF. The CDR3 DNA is TGTGCCAGTAAACCGGCCGACTACAATGAGCAGTTCTTC.

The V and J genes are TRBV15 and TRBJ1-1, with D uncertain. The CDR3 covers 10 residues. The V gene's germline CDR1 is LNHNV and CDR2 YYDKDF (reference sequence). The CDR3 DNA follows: TGTGCAATCGGCCCGCCGAAGGCTTTCTTT. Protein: CAIGPPKAFF.

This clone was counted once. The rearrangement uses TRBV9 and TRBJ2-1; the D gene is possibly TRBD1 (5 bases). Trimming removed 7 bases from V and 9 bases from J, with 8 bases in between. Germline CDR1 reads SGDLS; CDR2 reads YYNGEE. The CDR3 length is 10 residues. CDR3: CASAGPEQFF. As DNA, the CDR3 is TGTGCCAGCGCAGGGCCTGAGCAGTTCTTC. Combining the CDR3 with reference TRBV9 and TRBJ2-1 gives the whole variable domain DSGVTQTPKHLITATGQRVTLRCSPRSGDLSVYWYQQSLDQGLQFLIQYYNGEERAKGNILERFSAQQFPDLHSELNLSSLELGDSALYFCASAGPEQFFGPGTRLTVL.

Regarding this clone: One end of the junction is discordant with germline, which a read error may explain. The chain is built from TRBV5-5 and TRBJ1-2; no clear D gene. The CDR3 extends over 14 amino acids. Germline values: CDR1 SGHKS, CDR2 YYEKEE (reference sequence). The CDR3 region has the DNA TGTGCCAGCAACTTGGGAAAGTTCAGCTATGGCTACACCTTC. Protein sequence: CASNLGKFSYGYTF.

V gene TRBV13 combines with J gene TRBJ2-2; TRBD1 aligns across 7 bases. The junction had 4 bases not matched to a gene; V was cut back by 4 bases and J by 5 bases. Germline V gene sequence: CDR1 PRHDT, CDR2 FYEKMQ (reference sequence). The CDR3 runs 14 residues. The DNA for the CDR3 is TGTGCCAGCAGCTCCGGGACAGTGACCGGGGAGCTGTTTTTT. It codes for CASSSGTVTGELFF.

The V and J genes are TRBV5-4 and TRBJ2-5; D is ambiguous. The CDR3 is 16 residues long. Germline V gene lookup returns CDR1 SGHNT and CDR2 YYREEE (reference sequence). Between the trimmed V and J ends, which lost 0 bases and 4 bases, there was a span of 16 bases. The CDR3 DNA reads TGTGCCAGCAGCTTGGGATCCAGCGACTTCCGAGAGACCCAGTACTTC. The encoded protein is CASSLGSSDFRETQYF.

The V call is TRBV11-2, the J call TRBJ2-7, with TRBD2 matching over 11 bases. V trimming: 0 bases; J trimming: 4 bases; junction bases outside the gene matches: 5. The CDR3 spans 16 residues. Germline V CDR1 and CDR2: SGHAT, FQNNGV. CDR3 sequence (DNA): TGTGCCAGCAGCTTAGATACTAGCGGGAGATGGTACGAGCAGTACTTC. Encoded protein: CASSLDTSGRWYEQYF.

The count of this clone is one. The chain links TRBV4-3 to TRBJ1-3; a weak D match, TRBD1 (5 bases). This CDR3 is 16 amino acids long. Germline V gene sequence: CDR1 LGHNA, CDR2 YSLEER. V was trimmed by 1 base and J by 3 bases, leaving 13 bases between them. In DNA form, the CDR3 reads TGCGCCAGCAGCCAAGGGAAGGGGTTCTATGGAAACACCATATATTTT. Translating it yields CASSQGKGFYGNTIYF.